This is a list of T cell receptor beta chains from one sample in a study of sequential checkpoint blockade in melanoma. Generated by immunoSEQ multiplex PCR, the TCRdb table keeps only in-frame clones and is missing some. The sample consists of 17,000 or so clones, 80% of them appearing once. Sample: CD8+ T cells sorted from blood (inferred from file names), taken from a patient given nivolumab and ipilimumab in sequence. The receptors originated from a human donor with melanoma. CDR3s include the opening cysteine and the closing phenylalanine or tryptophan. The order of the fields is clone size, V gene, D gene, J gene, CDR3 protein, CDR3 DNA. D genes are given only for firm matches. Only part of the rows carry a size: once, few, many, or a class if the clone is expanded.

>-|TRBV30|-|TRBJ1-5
CAWSVSGQPQHF
TGTGCCTGGAGTGTATCAGGTCAGCCCCAGCATTTT
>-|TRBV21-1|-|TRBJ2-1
CASSLRLAGECEQFF
TGTGCCAGCAGCCTACGACTAGCGGGAGAGTGTGAGCAGTTCTTC
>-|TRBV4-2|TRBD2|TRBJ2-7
CASSQRLAGTYEQYF
TGTGCCAGCAGCCAAAGGCTAGCGGGAACCTACGAGCAGTACTTC
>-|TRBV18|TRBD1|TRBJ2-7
CASSPGQELHEQYF
TGTGCCAGCTCACCCGGACAGGAGCTACACGAGCAGTACTTC
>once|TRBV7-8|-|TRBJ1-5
CASSPEGLYSNQPQHF
TGTGCCAGCAGCCCCGAGGGTCTTTATAGCAATCAGCCCCAGCATTTT
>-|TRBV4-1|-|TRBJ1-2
CASSQESTAVYGYTF
TGCGCCAGCAGCCAAGAATCGACTGCCGTCTATGGCTACACCTTC
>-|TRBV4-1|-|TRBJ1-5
CASSQDYPGLGNQPQHF
TGCGCCAGCAGCCAAGATTATCCGGGACTCGGCAATCAGCCCCAGCATTTT
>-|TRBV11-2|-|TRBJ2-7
CASSLGYGFSYEQYF
TGTGCCAGCAGCTTAGGTTATGGCTTTTCCTACGAGCAGTACTTC
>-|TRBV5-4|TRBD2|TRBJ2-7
CASSTLSGAEYEQYF
TGTGCCAGCAGCACCCTTAGCGGGGCGGAGTACGAGCAGTACTTC
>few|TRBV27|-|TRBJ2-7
CASSFGTSYEQYF
TGTGCCAGCAGTTTTGGGACTTCATACGAGCAGTACTTC
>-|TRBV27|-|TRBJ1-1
CASRVSVAVNTEAFF
TGTGCCAGCAGGGTATCAGTGGCGGTAAACACTGAAGCTTTCTTT
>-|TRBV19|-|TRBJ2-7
CASSIAYEYEQYF
TGTGCCAGTAGTATAGCCTACGAATACGAGCAGTACTTC
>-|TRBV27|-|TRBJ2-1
CASSFLPLAQQFF
TGTGCCAGCAGTTTCCTACCCCTAGCTCAGCAGTTCTTC
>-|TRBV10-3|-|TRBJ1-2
CAISDPGGERDYGYTF
TGTGCCATCAGTGACCCCGGGGGGGAGCGGGACTATGGCTACACCTTC
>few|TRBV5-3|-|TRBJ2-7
CASSLRQGQVYEQYF
TGTGCCAGCAGCTTGAGGCAGGGGCAGGTGTACGAGCAGTACTTC
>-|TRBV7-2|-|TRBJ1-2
CASSLFLGNLYGYTF
TGTGCCAGCAGCTTATTTCTCGGGAACCTCTATGGCTACACCTTC
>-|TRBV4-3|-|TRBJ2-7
CASSQDSTGTSSYEQYF
TGCGCCAGCAGCCAAGATTCTACGGGGACAAGCTCCTACGAGCAGTACTTC
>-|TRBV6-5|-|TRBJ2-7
CAISETSYEQYF
TGTGCTATTAGCGAGACCTCCTACGAGCAGTACTTC
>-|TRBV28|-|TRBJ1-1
CASSFKGRTEAFF
TGTGCCAGCAGTTTTAAGGGGAGGACTGAAGCTTTCTTT
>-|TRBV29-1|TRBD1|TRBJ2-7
CSVRDRDRDFYEQYF
TGCAGCGTGAGAGACCGGGACAGGGACTTTTACGAGCAGTACTTC
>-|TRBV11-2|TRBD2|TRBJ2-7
CASSFGRSGSSYEQYF
TGTGCCAGCAGCTTCGGTAGAAGCGGGAGTTCCTACGAGCAGTACTTC